This TCR beta chain derives from a study of cytomegalovirus exposure and HLA in healthy donors. Amplification used 60 Vbeta primers and 13 Jbeta primers. TCRdb keeps only in-frame clones here, not all; method: immunoSEQ multiplex PCR. This repertoire shows around 200,000 clones, roughly 80% found once; its top ten account for around 1.6%. The V segment lost 4 bases and the J segment 5 bases; nucleotides outside the gene matches: 2. Looked up from germline, CDR1 is MNHNS and CDR2 is SASEGT. This CDR3 has 16 residues. The sequenced sample was PBMCs. This TCR was sampled from a man over 45 in good health and CMV-seronegative. V is TRBV6-1 and J is TRBJ2-1; the match to TRBD2 covers 16 bases. CDR3 DNA: TGTGCCAGCAGTGGGGGACTAGCGGGGGGGGACAATGAGCAGTTCTTC. Protein product: CASSGGLAGGDNEQFF.